Below are 14 T cell receptor beta chains sequenced from a single sample in a study of blood T cells in healthy people across ages. It was with a sample-barcoded 5' primer and a J-beta primer mix that a second PCR of about 7 to 12 cycles was run. MiXCR, applied by TCRdb to the 5' RACE reads, yields one record per CDR3 protein. The sample lists some 710,000 distinct CDR3 sequences; over 20% were seen once. What was sequenced was blood. The source is a man between 70 and 80 years old in good health.

The chain combines TRBV7-6 with TRBJ1-1; 10 bases are shared with TRBD1. This CDR3 contains 17 residues. V shed 5 bases and J 1 base; nucleotides not matched to a gene: 10. Germline CDR1 SGHVS, CDR2 FNYEAQ. The DNA of the CDR3 is TGTGCCAGCAGCGCAAGACAGGGGGCAGTGGGGAACACTGAAGCTTTCTTT. This translates into CASSARQGAVGNTEAFF.

This clonotype was detected many times. This chain's CDR3 is CSARDREVSGYTF. CDR3 DNA: TGCAGTGCCAGGGACAGGGAGGTCTCTGGCTACACCTTC. The chain carries TRBV20-1 and TRBJ1-2, with TRBD1 identical over 9 bases. The ends lost 6 bases at V and 7 bases at J; junction bases unmatched: 9. This CDR3 has 13 residues. From germline, CDR1 is DFQATT and CDR2 SNEGSKA (reference sequence).

This rearrangement joins TRBV12-5 to TRBJ2-4; possible D gene TRBD1, 5 bases. CDR1 and CDR2 (germline): LGHNT, FRNRAP. The CDR3 sequence is 16 residues long. Trimming left V 5 bases short and J 7 bases short, with 21 bases between. CDR3 sequence: CASGAPRDSLLNIQYF. CDR3 DNA sequence: TGTGCTAGTGGTGCCCCCAGGGATTCCCTTCTCAACATTCAGTACTTC.

The chain employs TRBV12-3 or TRBV12-4 and TRBJ2-1, with 10 positions matching TRBD2. The end of the DNA fits TRBJ2-7 better, so the J call may be wrong. This CDR3 is built from 15 residues. CDR3 sequence reads: CASSLWTSGLYEQYF. The CDR3 DNA sequence: TGTGCCAGCAGTCTCTGGACTAGCGGCCTTTACGAGCAGTACTTC.

J is TRBJ2-1 and V is TRBV12-3 or TRBV12-4; 11 positions agree with TRBD2. This CDR3 is 17 amino acids long. Trimming cost V 5 bases and J 1 base; bases outside gene matches: 7. Written as DNA, the CDR3 is TGTGCCAGCAGTCCCGGGTCTAGCGGGGGGTCCTACAATGAGCAGTTCTTC. This sequence encodes CASSPGSSGGSYNEQFF.

The genes are TRBV30 and TRBJ2-1; D is possibly TRBD2 (5 bases). The CDR3 is 15 residues long. Trimming pared 0 bases from V and 1 base from J, leaving 10 bases between. Germline V gives CDR1 GTSNPN, CDR2 SVGIG (reference sequence). The CDR3 loop is CAWSVAGVSYNEQFF. The CDR3 DNA is TGTGCCTGGAGTGTAGCCGGGGTTTCCTACAATGAGCAGTTCTTC.

The V gene is TRBV18, the J gene TRBJ1-4; D remains unclear. The length of the CDR3 is 15 residues. The V end was cut by 6 bases, the J end by 2 bases, with 13 bases between. CDR1 KGHSH and CDR2 LQKENI come from the germline V gene. This chain's CDR3 is CASSAMIGTNEKLFF. CDR3 bases: TGTGCCAGCTCCGCAATGATTGGGACTAATGAAAAACTGTTTTTT.

The genes are TRBV6-2 or TRBV6-3 and TRBJ2-4; TRBD1 is a possible D gene (5 bases). The CDR3 totals 16 residues. V lost 4 bases, J lost 12 bases, and 25 bases lay in between. The V gene's germline CDR1 is MNHEY and CDR2 SVGEGT. CDR3 coding DNA: TGTGCCAGCAGTTCGCCTACGCCACAGGTCTCTTCGACTCAGTACTTC. Its protein product is CASSSPTPQVSSTQYF.

A few counts support this clonotype. The chain is built from TRBV24-1 and TRBJ2-5; no definite D call. CDR1 KGHDR and CDR2 SFDVKD come from the germline V gene. Trimming took 0 bases from V and 5 from J, leaving 15 bases between them. This CDR3 is 16 amino acids long. Here the CDR3 reads CATSDLSTGFKETQYF. In DNA, the CDR3 is TGTGCCACCAGTGATTTGAGCACCGGATTTAAGGAGACCCAGTACTTC.

This clonotype has just a few counts. The gene calls are TRBV12-3 or TRBV12-4 and TRBJ2-7, with D unclear. There are 11 residues in the CDR3. Deletions cut 7 bases from V and 0 bases from J, with 4 bases between. The CDR3 here is CASINSYEQYV. In DNA, the CDR3 is TGTGCCAGCATTAACTCCTACGAGCAGTACGTC.

The chain joins TRBV28 to TRBJ1-1; weak D call: TRBD1 (5 bases). The germline gives CDR1 MDHEN, CDR2 SYDVKM. Trimming pared 6 bases from V and 5 bases from J, leaving 28 bases between. The CDR3 length is 18 residues. This chain's CDR3 is CASRELVLIRDRGTEAFF. CDR3 bases: TGTGCCAGCAGAGAACTGGTACTTATCCGGGACCGAGGAACTGAAGCTTTCTTT. Full variable domain (remainder filled in from reference TRBV28 and TRBJ1-1): DVKVTQSSRYLVKRTGEKVFLECVQDMDHENMFWYRQDPGLGLRLIYFSYDVKMKEKGDIPEGYSVSREKKERFSLILESASTNQTSMYLCASRELVLIRDRGTEAFFGQGTRLTVV.

This clonotype has just a few counts. The chain carries TRBV2 and TRBJ2-4; D may be TRBD1 (5 bases). V shed 7 bases and J shed 7 bases, with 14 bases lying between them. The CDR3 runs 13 residues. The V gene's germline CDR1 is SNHLY and CDR2 FYNNEI. CDR3: CASMERSGNIQYF. DNA for the CDR3: TGTGCCAGCATGGAAAGGTCAGGGAACATTCAGTACTTC.

The rearrangement uses TRBV20-1 and TRBJ2-7, with 10 positions matching TRBD1. Germline V CDR1 and CDR2: DFQATT, SNEGSKA (reference sequence). The CDR3 has 14 amino acids. Trimming at V came to 5 bases and at J to 3 bases, leaving 7 bases not matched to a gene. CDR3 sequence (DNA): TGCAGTGCTCACCCAAGGACAGGGGGCTACGAGCAGTACTTC. This translates into CSAHPRTGGYEQYF.

The V call is TRBV18, the J call TRBJ2-1; D might be TRBD1 or TRBD2, each matching 6 bases. V lost 2 bases and J lost 5, with 13 bases in between. Per germline, CDR1 KGHSH and CDR2 LQKENI. CDR3 length: 15 residues. CDR3 coding DNA: TGTGCCAGCTCACCAATGGAGGGGGTAGACAATGAGCAGTTCTTC. As protein: CASSPMEGVDNEQFF.